A selection of T cell receptor beta chains follows, all from one sample in a study of T cells in Graves' hyperthyroidism and ophthalmopathy. TCRdb re-called the multiplex PCR reads through MiXCR, storing one row per CDR3 protein. This table has hundreds of thousands of distinct CDR3 sequences, 38% appearing once. What was sequenced was blood. These receptors were obtained from a young man with Graves' hyperthyroidism. Both conserved end residues are part of each CDR3. The order of the fields is V gene, J gene, clone size, D gene, CDR3 DNA, CDR3 protein. A D gene is named only where the DNA matches it firmly. Expanded clones are given a class, and other clones once, few, many or no size at all.

v_call: TRBV2
j_call: TRBJ2-5
clone_size: once
d_call: .
cdr3_nt: TGTGCCAGCAGCTTTACGGTGTCAGTTGGAGAGACCCAGTACTTC
cdr3_aa: CASSFTVSVGETQYF

v_call: TRBV4-1
j_call: TRBJ2-7
clone_size: few
d_call: TRBD1
cdr3_nt: TGCGCCAGCAGCCAGGAACTGGACAGGCAGAGCTACGAGCAGTACTTC
cdr3_aa: CASSQELDRQSYEQYF

v_call: TRBV9
j_call: TRBJ1-3
clone_size: few
d_call: .
cdr3_nt: TGTGCCAGCACCCCCGGGGCGAGCTCCTCTGGAAACACCATATATTTT
cdr3_aa: CASTPGASSSGNTIYF

v_call: TRBV10-3
j_call: TRBJ1-5
clone_size: many
d_call: .
cdr3_nt: TGTGCCATCAGTGAAGGTCAGCCCAAAGGCAATCAGCCCCAGCATTTT
cdr3_aa: CAISEGQPKGNQPQHF

v_call: TRBV7-9
j_call: TRBJ2-7
clone_size: .
d_call: TRBD2
cdr3_nt: TGTGCCAGCAGCTTGCCGGGGGGGCTCTACGAGCAGTACTTC
cdr3_aa: CASSLPGGLYEQYF

v_call: TRBV9
j_call: TRBJ2-7
clone_size: few
d_call: .
cdr3_nt: TGTGCCAGCAGCGCGGGGACACACCTACCCTACGAGCAGTACTTC
cdr3_aa: CASSAGTHLPYEQYF

v_call: TRBV2
j_call: TRBJ2-2
clone_size: few
d_call: .
cdr3_nt: TGTGCCAGCAGTCACCCCTCCACCGGGGAGCTGTTTTTT
cdr3_aa: CASSHPSTGELFF

v_call: TRBV9
j_call: TRBJ2-2
clone_size: .
d_call: .
cdr3_nt: TGTGCCAGCAGCGCTCAGGGAGTCGGGGAGCTGTTTTTT
cdr3_aa: CASSAQGVGELFF

v_call: TRBV7-8
j_call: TRBJ2-5
clone_size: .
d_call: .
cdr3_nt: TGTGCCAGCAGCCAAGTAAGGGCTAGCGACCTCCAAGAGACCCAGTACTTC
cdr3_aa: CASSQVRASDLQETQYF

v_call: TRBV7-9
j_call: TRBJ2-7
clone_size: few
d_call: .
cdr3_nt: TGTGCCAGCAGCCATATAGGGGGAGAAATAAAGGAGCAGTACTTC
cdr3_aa: CASSHIGGEIKEQYF

v_call: TRBV5-6
j_call: TRBJ2-2
clone_size: .
d_call: TRBD2
cdr3_nt: TGTGCCAGCAGCAGCGGGGGAAGGGGAAACACCGGGGAGCTGTTTTTT
cdr3_aa: CASSSGGRGNTGELFF

v_call: TRBV7-9
j_call: TRBJ2-5
clone_size: .
d_call: TRBD2
cdr3_nt: TGTGCCAGCAGCGGAGGACTAGCCCCTCGAGAGACCCAGTACTTC
cdr3_aa: CASSGGLAPRETQYF

v_call: TRBV15
j_call: TRBJ1-2
clone_size: few
d_call: TRBD1
cdr3_nt: TGTGCCACCCACTCCGGGACAGGGGGTCGGGATGGCTACACCTTC
cdr3_aa: CATHSGTGGRDGYTF

v_call: TRBV7-6
j_call: TRBJ2-2
clone_size: few
d_call: .
cdr3_nt: TGTGCCAGCAGCTTTTCTGAGAACACCGGGGAGCTGTTTTTT
cdr3_aa: CASSFSENTGELFF

v_call: TRBV7-9
j_call: TRBJ2-7
clone_size: .
d_call: .
cdr3_nt: TGTGCCAGCAGCTTCGTGGACAGGAGGGGCTACGAGCAGTACTTC
cdr3_aa: CASSFVDRRGYEQYF

v_call: TRBV11-2
j_call: TRBJ2-7
clone_size: few
d_call: TRBD1
cdr3_nt: TGTGCCAGCAGCTTAGACCCGGGACAGGGGGAATACGAGCAGTACTTC
cdr3_aa: CASSLDPGQGEYEQYF

v_call: TRBV29-1
j_call: TRBJ1-1
clone_size: .
d_call: .
cdr3_nt: TGCAGCGTAGAAGGAAGGGCGACGGACACTGAAGCTTTCTTT
cdr3_aa: CSVEGRATDTEAFF

v_call: TRBV15
j_call: TRBJ1-5
clone_size: many
d_call: .
cdr3_nt: TGTGCGACCGGGACTCAAAGATTCAATCAGCCCCAGCATTTT
cdr3_aa: CATGTQRFNQPQHF

v_call: TRBV2
j_call: TRBJ2-7
clone_size: .
d_call: .
cdr3_nt: TGTGCCGGCAGTGTGTCCTACGAGCAGTACTTC
cdr3_aa: CAGSVSYEQYF

v_call: TRBV29-1
j_call: TRBJ1-4
clone_size: many
d_call: TRBD1
cdr3_nt: TGCAGCGTTCCCGGGACAGGGGGCGAAAAACTGTTTTTT
cdr3_aa: CSVPGTGGEKLFF

v_call: TRBV20-1
j_call: TRBJ2-5
clone_size: .
d_call: .
cdr3_nt: TGCAGTGCTCCCCCCCCCGTCGTGGAGACCCAGTACTTC
cdr3_aa: CSAPPPVVETQYF

v_call: TRBV20-1
j_call: TRBJ2-5
clone_size: .
d_call: .
cdr3_nt: TGCAGTGCTAGAGTCGTGTCCAGGGCGGAGACCCAGTACTTC
cdr3_aa: CSARVVSRAETQYF

v_call: TRBV5-5
j_call: TRBJ1-5
clone_size: .
d_call: TRBD1
cdr3_nt: TGTGCCAGCAGCTTGGCGGGACAGACTAGCAATCAGCCCCAGCATTTT
cdr3_aa: CASSLAGQTSNQPQHF

v_call: TRBV2
j_call: TRBJ1-2
clone_size: few
d_call: .
cdr3_nt: TGTGCCAGCAGATCGGGAGGCTACACCTTC
cdr3_aa: CASRSGGYTF

v_call: TRBV20-1
j_call: TRBJ1-6
clone_size: few
d_call: .
cdr3_nt: TGCAGTGCTAGAGATCGGCAGTATAATTCACTCCTCCACTTT
cdr3_aa: CSARDRQYNSLLHF

v_call: TRBV6-6
j_call: TRBJ2-7
clone_size: .
d_call: .
cdr3_nt: TGTGCCAGCAGTTACGGGACGGCCGAACCCTACGAGCAGTACTTC
cdr3_aa: CASSYGTAEPYEQYF

v_call: TRBV10-3
j_call: TRBJ2-7
clone_size: .
d_call: TRBD1
cdr3_nt: TGTGCCATCAGTGAGCCCAGACAGGGGATCGACGAGCAGTACTTC
cdr3_aa: CAISEPRQGIDEQYF

v_call: TRBV19
j_call: TRBJ2-5
clone_size: few
d_call: .
cdr3_nt: TGTGCCAGTAGTATTCTGCACAGCTCTAAAGAGACCCAGTACTTC
cdr3_aa: CASSILHSSKETQYF